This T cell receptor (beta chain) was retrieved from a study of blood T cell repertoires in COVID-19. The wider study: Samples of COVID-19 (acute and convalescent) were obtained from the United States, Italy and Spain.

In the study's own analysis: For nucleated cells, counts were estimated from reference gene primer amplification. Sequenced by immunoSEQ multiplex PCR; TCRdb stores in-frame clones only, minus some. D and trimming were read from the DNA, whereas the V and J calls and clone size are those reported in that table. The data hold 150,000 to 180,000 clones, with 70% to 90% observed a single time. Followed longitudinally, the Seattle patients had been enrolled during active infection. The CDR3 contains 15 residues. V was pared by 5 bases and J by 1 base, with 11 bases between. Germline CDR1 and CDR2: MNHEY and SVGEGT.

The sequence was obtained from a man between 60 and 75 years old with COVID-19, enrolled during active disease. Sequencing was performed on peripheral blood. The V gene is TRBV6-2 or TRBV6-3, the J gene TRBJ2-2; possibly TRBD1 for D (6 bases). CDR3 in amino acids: CASSQTGMNTGELFF. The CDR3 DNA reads TGTGCCAGCAGTCAGACAGGCATGAACACCGGGGAGCTGTTTTTT.